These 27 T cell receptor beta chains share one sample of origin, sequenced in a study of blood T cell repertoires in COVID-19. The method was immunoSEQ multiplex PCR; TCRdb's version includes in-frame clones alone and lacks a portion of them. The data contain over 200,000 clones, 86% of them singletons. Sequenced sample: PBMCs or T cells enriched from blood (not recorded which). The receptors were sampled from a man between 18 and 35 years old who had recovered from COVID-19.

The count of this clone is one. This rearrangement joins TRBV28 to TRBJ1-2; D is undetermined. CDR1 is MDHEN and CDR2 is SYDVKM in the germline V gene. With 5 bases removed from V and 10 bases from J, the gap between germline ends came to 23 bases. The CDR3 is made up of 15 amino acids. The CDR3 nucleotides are TGTGCCAGCAGTACCCGGTCAGGAGGCTCTATGGACTACACCTTC. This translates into CASSTRSGGSMDYTF.

The CDR3 nucleotides read TGTGCCAGCAGCTCCAGGGGGCGTTGGACAGATACGCAGTATTTT. Amino acid sequence: CASSSRGRWTDTQYF. The chain uses TRBV11-2 and TRBJ2-3, with 8 bases that match TRBD1. The CDR3 is 15 residues long. V lost 4 bases, J lost 3 bases, and 6 bases stayed unmatched. CDR1 SGHAT and CDR2 FQNNGV come from the germline V gene. Drawing the rest from reference TRBV11-2 and TRBJ2-3, the complete variable domain is EAGVAQSPRYKIIEKRQSVAFWCNPISGHATLYWYQQILGQGPKLLIQFQNNGVVDDSQLPKDRFSAERLKGVDSTLKIQPAKLEDSAVYLCASSSRGRWTDTQYFGPGTRLTVL.

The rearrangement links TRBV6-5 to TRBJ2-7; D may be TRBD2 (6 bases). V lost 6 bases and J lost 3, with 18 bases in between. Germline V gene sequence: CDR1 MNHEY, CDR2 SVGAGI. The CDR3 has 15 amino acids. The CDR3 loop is CASRGLFGGDYEQYF. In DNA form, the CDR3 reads TGTGCCAGCAGGGGACTTTTCGGGGGTGACTACGAGCAGTACTTC.

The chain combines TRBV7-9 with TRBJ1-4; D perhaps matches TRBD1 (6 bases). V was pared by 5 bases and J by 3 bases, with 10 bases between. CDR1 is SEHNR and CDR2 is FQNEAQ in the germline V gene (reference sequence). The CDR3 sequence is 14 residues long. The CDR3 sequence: CASSPGVANEKLFF. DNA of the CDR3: TGTGCCAGCAGCCCAGGGGTGGCTAATGAAAAACTGTTTTTT.

The CDR3 here is CASSRGRGRETQYF. The CDR3 region has the DNA TGTGCCAGTAGTCGCGGCAGGGGGCGAGAGACCCAGTACTTC. The chain recombines TRBV19 with TRBJ2-5, with TRBD1 identical over 8 bases. This CDR3 region has 14 residues. Germline V gene data show CDR1 as LNHDA and CDR2 as SQIVND (reference sequence). With 5 bases clipped from V and 4 bases from J, the junction kept 6 bases outside the gene matches.

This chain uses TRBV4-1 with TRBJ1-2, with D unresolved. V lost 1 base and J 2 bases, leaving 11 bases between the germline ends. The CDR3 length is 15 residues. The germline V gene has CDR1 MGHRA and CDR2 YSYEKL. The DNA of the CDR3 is TGCGCCAGCAGCCAAGTTGTCGCTGAGAACTATGGCTACACCTTC. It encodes CASSQVVAENYGYTF.

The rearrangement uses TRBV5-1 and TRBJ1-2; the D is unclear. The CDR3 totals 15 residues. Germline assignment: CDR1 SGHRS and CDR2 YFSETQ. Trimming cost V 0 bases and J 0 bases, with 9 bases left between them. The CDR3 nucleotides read TGCGCCAGCAGCTTGGTAGCGGGAGCTAACTATGGCTACACCTTC. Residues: CASSLVAGANYGYTF.

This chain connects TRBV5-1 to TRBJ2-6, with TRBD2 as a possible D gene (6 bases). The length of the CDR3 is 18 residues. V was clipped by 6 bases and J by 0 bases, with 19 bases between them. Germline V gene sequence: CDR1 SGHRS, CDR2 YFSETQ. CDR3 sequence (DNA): TGCGCCAGCACCACCCCCGGCGGGATATCCTCTGGGGCCAACGTCCTGACTTTC. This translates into CASTTPGGISSGANVLTF.

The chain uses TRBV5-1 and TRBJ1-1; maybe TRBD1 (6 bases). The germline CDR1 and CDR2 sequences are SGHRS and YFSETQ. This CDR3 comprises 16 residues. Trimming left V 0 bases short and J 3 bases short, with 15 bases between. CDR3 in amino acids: CASSLAAGGADTEAFF. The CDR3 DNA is TGCGCCAGCAGCTTGGCAGCGGGGGGCGCGGACACTGAAGCTTTCTTT.

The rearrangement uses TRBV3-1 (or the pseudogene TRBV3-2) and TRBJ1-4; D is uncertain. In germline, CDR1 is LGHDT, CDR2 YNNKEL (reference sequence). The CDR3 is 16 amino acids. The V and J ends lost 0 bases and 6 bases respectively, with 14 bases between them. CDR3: CASSQDIGSTDEKLFF. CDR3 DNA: TGTGCCAGCAGCCAAGATATCGGGTCAACGGATGAAAAACTGTTTTTT.

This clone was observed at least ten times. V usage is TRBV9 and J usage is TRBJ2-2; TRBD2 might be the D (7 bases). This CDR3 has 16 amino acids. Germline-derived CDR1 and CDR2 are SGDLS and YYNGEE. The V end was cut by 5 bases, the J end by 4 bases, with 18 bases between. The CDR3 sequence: CASSDIGGLGTGELFF. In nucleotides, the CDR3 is TGTGCCAGCAGTGATATCGGGGGGCTCGGCACCGGGGAGCTGTTTTTT.

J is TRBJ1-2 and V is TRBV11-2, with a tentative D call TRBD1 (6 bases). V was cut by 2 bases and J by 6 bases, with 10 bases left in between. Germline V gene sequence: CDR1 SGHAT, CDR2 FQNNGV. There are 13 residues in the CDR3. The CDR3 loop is CASSLRQGNGYTF. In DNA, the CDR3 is TGTGCCAGCAGCTTACGGCAGGGGAATGGCTACACCTTC.

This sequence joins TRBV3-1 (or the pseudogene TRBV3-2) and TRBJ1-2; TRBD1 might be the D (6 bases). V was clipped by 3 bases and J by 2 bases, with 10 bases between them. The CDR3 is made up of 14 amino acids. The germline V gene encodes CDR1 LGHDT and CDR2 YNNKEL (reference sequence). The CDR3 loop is CASSHQGTNYGYTF. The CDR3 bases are TGTGCCAGCAGCCACCAGGGGACAAACTATGGCTACACCTTC.

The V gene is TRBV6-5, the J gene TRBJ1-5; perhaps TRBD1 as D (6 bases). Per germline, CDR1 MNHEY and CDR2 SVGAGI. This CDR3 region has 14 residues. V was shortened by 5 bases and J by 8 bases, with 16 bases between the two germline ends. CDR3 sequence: CASSTWQGMEPQHF. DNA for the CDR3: TGTGCCAGCAGTACGTGGCAGGGGATGGAGCCCCAGCATTTT.

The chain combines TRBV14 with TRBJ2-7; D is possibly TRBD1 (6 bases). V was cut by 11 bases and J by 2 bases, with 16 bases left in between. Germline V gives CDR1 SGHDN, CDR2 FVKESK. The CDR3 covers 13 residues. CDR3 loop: CAGYRDTAYEQYF. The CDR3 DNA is TGTGCCGGATACCGGGACACAGCCTACGAGCAGTACTTC. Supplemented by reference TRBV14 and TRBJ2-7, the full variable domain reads EAGVTQFPSHSVIEKGQTVTLRCDPISGHDNLYWYRRVMGKEIKFLLHFVKESKQDESGMPNNRFLAERTGGTYSTLKVQPAELEDSGVYFCAGYRDTAYEQYFGPGTRLTVT.

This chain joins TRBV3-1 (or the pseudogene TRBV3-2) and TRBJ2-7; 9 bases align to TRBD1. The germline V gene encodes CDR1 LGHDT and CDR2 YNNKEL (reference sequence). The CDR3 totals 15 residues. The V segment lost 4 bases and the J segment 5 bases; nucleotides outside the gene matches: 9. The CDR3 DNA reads TGTGCCAGCAGCCTTATGCCGGGACAGGGTGACGAGCAGTACTTC. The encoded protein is CASSLMPGQGDEQYF.

The CDR3 reads CASSSRLAGGRMNEQFF. The CDR3 DNA sequence: TGTGCCAGCAGCTCCCGACTAGCGGGAGGGCGAATGAATGAGCAGTTCTTC. The rearrangement links TRBV9 to TRBJ2-1; TRBD2 agrees at 14 bases. Trimming at V came to 4 bases and at J to 7 bases, leaving 10 bases not matched to a gene. Germline V CDR1 and CDR2: SGDLS, YYNGEE. The CDR3 loop spans 17 amino acids.

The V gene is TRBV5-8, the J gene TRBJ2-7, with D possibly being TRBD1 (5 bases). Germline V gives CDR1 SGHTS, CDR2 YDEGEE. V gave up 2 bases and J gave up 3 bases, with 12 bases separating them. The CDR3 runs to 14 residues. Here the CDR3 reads CASSLRGIGYEQYF. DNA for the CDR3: TGTGCCAGCAGCTTAAGGGGTATCGGCTACGAGCAGTACTTC.

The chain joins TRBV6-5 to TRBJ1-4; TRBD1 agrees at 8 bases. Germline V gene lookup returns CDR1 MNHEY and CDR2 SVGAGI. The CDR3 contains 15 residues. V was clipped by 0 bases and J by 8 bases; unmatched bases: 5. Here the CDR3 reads CASSYSSGGREKLFF. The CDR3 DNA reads TGTGCCAGCAGTTACTCGTCAGGGGGCCGCGAAAAACTGTTTTTT.

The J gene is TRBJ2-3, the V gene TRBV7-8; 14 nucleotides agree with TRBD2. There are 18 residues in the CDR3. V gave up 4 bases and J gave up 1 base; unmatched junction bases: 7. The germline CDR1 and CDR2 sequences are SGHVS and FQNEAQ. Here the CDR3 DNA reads TGTGCCAGCAGCTCCCGGACTAGCGGGAGGATGGGCACAGATACGCAGTATTTT. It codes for CASSSRTSGRMGTDTQYF.

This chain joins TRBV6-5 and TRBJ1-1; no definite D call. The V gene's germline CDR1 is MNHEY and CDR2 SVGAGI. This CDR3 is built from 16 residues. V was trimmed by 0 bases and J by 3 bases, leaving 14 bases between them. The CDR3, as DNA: TGTGCCAGCAGTTACTCCTTCCTAATCACTTACACTGAAGCTTTCTTT. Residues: CASSYSFLITYTEAFF.

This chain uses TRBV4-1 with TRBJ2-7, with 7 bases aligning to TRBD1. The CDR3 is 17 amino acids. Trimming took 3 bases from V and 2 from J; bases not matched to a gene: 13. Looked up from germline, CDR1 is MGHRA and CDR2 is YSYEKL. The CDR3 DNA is TGCGCCAGCAGCCAGGGAACAGGGGTGTTTCCGCCCTACGAGCAGTACTTC. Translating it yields CASSQGTGVFPPYEQYF.

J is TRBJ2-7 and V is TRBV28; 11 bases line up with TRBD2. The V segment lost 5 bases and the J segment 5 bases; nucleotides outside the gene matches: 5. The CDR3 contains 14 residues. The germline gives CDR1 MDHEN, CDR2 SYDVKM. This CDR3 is CASSQLAGDNEQYF. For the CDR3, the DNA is TGTGCCAGCAGTCAACTAGCGGGAGATAACGAGCAGTACTTC.

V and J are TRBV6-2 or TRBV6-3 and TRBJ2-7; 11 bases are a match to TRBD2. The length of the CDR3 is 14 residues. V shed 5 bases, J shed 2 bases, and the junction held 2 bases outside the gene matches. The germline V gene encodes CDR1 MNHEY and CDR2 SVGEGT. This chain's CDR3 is CASSRGLAAYEQYF. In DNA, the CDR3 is TGTGCCAGCAGTAGGGGACTAGCGGCCTACGAGCAGTACTTC.

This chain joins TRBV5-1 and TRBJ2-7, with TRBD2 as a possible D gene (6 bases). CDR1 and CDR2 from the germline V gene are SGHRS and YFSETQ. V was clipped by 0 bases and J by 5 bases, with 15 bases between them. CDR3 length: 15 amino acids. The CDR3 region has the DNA TGCGCCAGCAGCTTGGGGACGGTGGGAGGTGACGAGCAGTACTTC. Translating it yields CASSLGTVGGDEQYF.

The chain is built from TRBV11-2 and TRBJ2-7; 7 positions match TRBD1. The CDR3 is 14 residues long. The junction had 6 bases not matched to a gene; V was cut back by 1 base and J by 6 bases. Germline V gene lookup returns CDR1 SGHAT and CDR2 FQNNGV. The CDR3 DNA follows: TGTGCCAGCAGCTTAGGGACAGGTCGTCGCGAGCAGTACTTC. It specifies CASSLGTGRREQYF. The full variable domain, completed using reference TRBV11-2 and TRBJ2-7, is EAGVAQSPRYKIIEKRQSVAFWCNPISGHATLYWYQQILGQGPKLLIQFQNNGVVDDSQLPKDRFSAERLKGVDSTLKIQPAKLEDSAVYLCASSLGTGRREQYFGPGTRLTVT.

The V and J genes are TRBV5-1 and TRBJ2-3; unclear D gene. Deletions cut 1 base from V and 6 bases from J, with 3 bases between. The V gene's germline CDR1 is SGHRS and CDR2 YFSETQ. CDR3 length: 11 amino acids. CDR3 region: CASSLQDTQYF. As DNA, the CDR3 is TGCGCCAGCAGCTTGCAGGATACGCAGTATTTT.